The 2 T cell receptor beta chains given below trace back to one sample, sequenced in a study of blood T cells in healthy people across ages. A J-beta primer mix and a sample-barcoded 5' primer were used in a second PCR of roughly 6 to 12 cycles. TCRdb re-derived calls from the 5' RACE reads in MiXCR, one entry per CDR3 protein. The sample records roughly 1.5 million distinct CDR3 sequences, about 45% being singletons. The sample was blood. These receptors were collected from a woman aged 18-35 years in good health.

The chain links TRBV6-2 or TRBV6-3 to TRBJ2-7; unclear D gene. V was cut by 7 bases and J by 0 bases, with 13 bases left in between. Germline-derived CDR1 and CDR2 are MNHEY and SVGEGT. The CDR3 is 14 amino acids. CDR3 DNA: TGTGCCAGCACCGCGAGAGCCTTCTCCTACGAGCAGTACTTC. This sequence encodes CASTARAFSYEQYF.

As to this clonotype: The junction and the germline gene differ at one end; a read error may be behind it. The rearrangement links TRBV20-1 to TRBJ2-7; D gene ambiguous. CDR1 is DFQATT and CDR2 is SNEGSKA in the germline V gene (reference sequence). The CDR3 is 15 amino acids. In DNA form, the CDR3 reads TGCAGTGCTCTAAACAGCCTGCCCACGGCCTACGGGCAGTACTTC. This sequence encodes CSALNSLPTAYGQYF.